The rows below give T cell receptor beta chains drawn from one sample of a study of T cell changes during pregnancy in multiple sclerosis. Using immunoSEQ multiplex PCR, the repertoire was profiled, and TCRdb retains in-frame clones only, with some absent. The table has 50,000 to 65,000 clones, 90% seen once; the top ten hold 2.2%. This sample comprised peripheral blood, obtained in the first trimester of pregnancy. The receptors stem from a female donor in good health, enrolled as a control in a pregnancy study. Both conserved end residues are part of each CDR3. The order of the fields is V gene, clone size, D gene, J gene, CDR3 protein, CDR3 DNA. A D gene is named only where the DNA matches it firmly. For some rows the clone size is stated as once, few or many, or as a class when expanded; others skip it.

v_call: TRBV28; clone_size: -; d_call: TRBD1; j_call: TRBJ1-1; cdr3_aa: CASRSGGGEVAFF; cdr3_nt: TGTGCCAGCAGGTCCGGAGGGGGCGAAGTAGCTTTCTTT
v_call: TRBV28; clone_size: -; d_call: -; j_call: TRBJ2-1; cdr3_aa: CASTLYNEQFF; cdr3_nt: TGTGCCAGCACTCTGTACAATGAGCAGTTCTTC
v_call: TRBV30; clone_size: -; d_call: -; j_call: TRBJ1-2; cdr3_aa: CAWSSGRGNYGYTF; cdr3_nt: TGTGCCTGGAGCTCCGGACGGGGGAACTATGGCTACACCTTC
v_call: TRBV6-5; clone_size: -; d_call: TRBD1; j_call: TRBJ1-2; cdr3_aa: CASRPGGNHGYTF; cdr3_nt: TGTGCCAGCAGGCCAGGGGGCAACCATGGCTACACCTTC
v_call: TRBV7-9; clone_size: -; d_call: TRBD2; j_call: TRBJ2-3; cdr3_aa: CASRPFPGLASDTQYF; cdr3_nt: TGTGCCAGCAGACCCTTCCCGGGACTAGCGTCAGATACGCAGTATTTT
v_call: TRBV9; clone_size: -; d_call: -; j_call: TRBJ1-2; cdr3_aa: CASSVADSPNYGYTF; cdr3_nt: TGTGCCAGCAGCGTAGCAGACAGCCCTAACTATGGCTACACCTTC
v_call: TRBV9; clone_size: -; d_call: TRBD1; j_call: TRBJ1-2; cdr3_aa: CASSASGQGLYGIYGYTF; cdr3_nt: TGTGCCAGCAGCGCAAGCGGACAGGGGCTGTACGGTATCTATGGCTACACCTTC
v_call: TRBV7-2; clone_size: -; d_call: -; j_call: TRBJ2-5; cdr3_aa: CASGPYQETQYF; cdr3_nt: TGTGCCAGCGGGCCGTACCAAGAGACCCAGTACTTC
v_call: TRBV28; clone_size: once; d_call: TRBD2; j_call: TRBJ2-1; cdr3_aa: CASSLGLAGVGEQFF; cdr3_nt: TGTGCCAGCAGTTTAGGACTAGCGGGAGTCGGTGAGCAGTTCTTC
v_call: TRBV11-2; clone_size: -; d_call: -; j_call: TRBJ2-1; cdr3_aa: CASSLGTRVGNEQFF; cdr3_nt: TGTGCCAGCAGCTTAGGTACCCGGGTGGGCAATGAGCAGTTCTTC
v_call: TRBV28; clone_size: -; d_call: TRBD1; j_call: TRBJ2-3; cdr3_aa: CASSGQGTTDTQYF; cdr3_nt: TGTGCCAGCAGTGGACAGGGAACCACAGATACGCAGTATTTT
v_call: TRBV27; clone_size: few; d_call: -; j_call: TRBJ1-1; cdr3_aa: CASSLIGGSEAFF; cdr3_nt: TGTGCCAGCAGTTTAATAGGGGGATCTGAAGCTTTCTTT
v_call: TRBV11-1; clone_size: -; d_call: -; j_call: TRBJ2-1; cdr3_aa: CASSSSTSSYNEQFF; cdr3_nt: TGTGCCAGCAGCTCTTCGACTAGCTCCTACAATGAGCAGTTCTTC
v_call: TRBV18; clone_size: -; d_call: TRBD2; j_call: TRBJ2-7; cdr3_aa: CASSPPGLAGSYEQYF; cdr3_nt: TGTGCCAGCTCACCACCTGGACTAGCGGGATCCTACGAGCAGTACTTC
v_call: TRBV6-5; clone_size: -; d_call: -; j_call: TRBJ1-5; cdr3_aa: CASSYSRGNEQPQHF; cdr3_nt: TGTGCCAGCAGTTACTCGAGAGGGAACGAGCAGCCCCAGCATTTT
v_call: TRBV12-5; clone_size: -; d_call: -; j_call: TRBJ1-1; cdr3_aa: CASGEQGPTGAFF; cdr3_nt: TGTGCTAGTGGTGAACAGGGCCCGACTGGGGCTTTCTTT
v_call: TRBV2; clone_size: -; d_call: -; j_call: TRBJ1-1; cdr3_aa: CAWPVGKGMNTEAFF; cdr3_nt: TGTGCCTGGCCGGTGGGCAAGGGGATGAACACTGAAGCTTTCTTT
v_call: TRBV28; clone_size: -; d_call: TRBD1; j_call: TRBJ1-2; cdr3_aa: CASSPGQGTNYGYTF; cdr3_nt: TGTGCCAGCAGCCCGGGACAGGGAACAAACTATGGCTACACCTTC
v_call: TRBV6-1; clone_size: -; d_call: -; j_call: TRBJ2-6; cdr3_aa: CASSTGNSGANVLTF; cdr3_nt: TGTGCCAGCAGTACAGGAAACTCTGGGGCCAACGTCCTGACTTTC
v_call: TRBV10-3; clone_size: -; d_call: TRBD1; j_call: TRBJ1-4; cdr3_aa: CAISEGTGSEKLFF; cdr3_nt: TGTGCCATCAGTGAAGGGACAGGGAGTGAAAAACTGTTTTTT
v_call: TRBV15; clone_size: -; d_call: -; j_call: TRBJ2-7; cdr3_aa: CATSRDLEGYEQYF; cdr3_nt: TGTGCCACCAGCAGAGATCTGGAGGGGTACGAGCAGTACTTC
v_call: TRBV6-5; clone_size: once; d_call: TRBD1; j_call: TRBJ2-2; cdr3_aa: CASSYTPGTGTGELFF; cdr3_nt: TGTGCCAGCAGTTACACGCCCGGGACAGGTACCGGGGAGCTGTTTTTT
v_call: TRBV5-6; clone_size: few; d_call: -; j_call: TRBJ1-1; cdr3_aa: CASSLNTEAFF; cdr3_nt: TGTGCCAGCAGCCTCAACACTGAAGCTTTCTTT
v_call: TRBV29-1; clone_size: -; d_call: TRBD1; j_call: TRBJ2-7; cdr3_aa: CSVSGGSLGYEQYF; cdr3_nt: TGCAGCGTTTCAGGGGGTTCTTTAGGCTACGAGCAGTACTTC
v_call: TRBV15; clone_size: -; d_call: TRBD1; j_call: TRBJ2-1; cdr3_aa: CATSRDRGDNEQFF; cdr3_nt: TGTGCCACCAGCAGGGACAGGGGGGACAATGAGCAGTTCTTC
v_call: TRBV19; clone_size: -; d_call: TRBD2; j_call: TRBJ2-2; cdr3_aa: CASYPSGFAGTGELFF; cdr3_nt: TGTGCCAGTTATCCTAGCGGTTTTGCTGGCACCGGGGAGCTGTTTTTT
v_call: TRBV9; clone_size: -; d_call: TRBD1; j_call: TRBJ2-5; cdr3_aa: CASTPLLAGDRQETQYF; cdr3_nt: TGTGCCAGCACCCCCCTTTTGGCAGGGGACAGACAAGAGACCCAGTACTTC
v_call: TRBV15; clone_size: -; d_call: -; j_call: TRBJ1-4; cdr3_aa: CATSRRLTTNEKLFF; cdr3_nt: TGTGCCACCAGCAGACGACTCACAACTAATGAAAAACTGTTTTTT
v_call: TRBV27; clone_size: -; d_call: -; j_call: TRBJ2-1; cdr3_aa: CASSHGSHLSWFF; cdr3_nt: TGTGCCAGCAGTCACGGGAGCCACCTTTCTTGGTTCTTC
v_call: TRBV7-7; clone_size: -; d_call: TRBD1; j_call: TRBJ2-2; cdr3_aa: CASSSRQGASGELFF; cdr3_nt: TGTGCTAGCAGCTCGAGACAGGGGGCATCCGGGGAGCTGTTTTTT
v_call: TRBV30; clone_size: -; d_call: -; j_call: TRBJ1-6; cdr3_aa: CAWSGQGFSPLHF; cdr3_nt: TGTGCCTGGAGTGGGCAGGGGTTTTCACCCCTCCACTTT
v_call: TRBV5-1; clone_size: -; d_call: -; j_call: TRBJ1-1; cdr3_aa: CASSLVLGYAGEAFF; cdr3_nt: TGCGCCAGCAGCTTGGTCCTGGGCTACGCGGGAGAAGCTTTCTTT
v_call: TRBV18; clone_size: -; d_call: -; j_call: TRBJ2-7; cdr3_aa: CASSPTVRGLPYEQYF; cdr3_nt: TGTGCCAGCTCACCAACGGTCAGGGGTCTCCCCTACGAGCAGTACTTC
v_call: TRBV30; clone_size: -; d_call: -; j_call: TRBJ2-5; cdr3_aa: CAWTGQGWETQYF; cdr3_nt: TGTGCCTGGACTGGGCAGGGATGGGAGACCCAGTACTTC
v_call: TRBV6-5; clone_size: -; d_call: TRBD1; j_call: TRBJ1-2; cdr3_aa: CASSYRDRGYGYTF; cdr3_nt: TGTGCCAGCAGTTACAGAGACAGGGGCTATGGCTACACCTTC
v_call: TRBV6-1; clone_size: -; d_call: -; j_call: TRBJ2-3; cdr3_aa: CASSEGPLATDTQYF; cdr3_nt: TGTGCCAGCAGTGAAGGTCCCCTAGCAACAGATACGCAGTATTTT
v_call: TRBV10-3; clone_size: -; d_call: TRBD2; j_call: TRBJ2-1; cdr3_aa: CAAGLAGGNEQFF; cdr3_nt: TGTGCCGCCGGACTAGCGGGAGGGAATGAGCAGTTCTTC
v_call: TRBV27; clone_size: -; d_call: -; j_call: TRBJ2-3; cdr3_aa: CASRSRLPIGGGQYF; cdr3_nt: TGTGCCAGCCGAAGTCGACTTCCGATTGGGGGAGGGCAGTATTTT
v_call: TRBV7-9; clone_size: -; d_call: TRBD1; j_call: TRBJ1-2; cdr3_aa: CASSLTPGQGAWGYTF; cdr3_nt: TGTGCCAGCAGCTTAACCCCGGGACAGGGGGCGTGGGGCTACACCTTC
v_call: TRBV7-9; clone_size: -; d_call: TRBD1; j_call: TRBJ2-3; cdr3_aa: CASSTTGLDTQYF; cdr3_nt: TGTGCCAGCAGCACGACAGGGTTGGATACGCAGTATTTT